This T cell receptor (beta chain) derives from a study of T cell changes during pregnancy in multiple sclerosis. There are a few counts of this clone. This CDR3 is 13 amino acids long. Trimming removed 7 bases at V and 2 bases at J, with 12 bases between. Germline CDR1 and CDR2: SQVTM and ANQGSEA. Generated by immunoSEQ multiplex PCR, the TCRdb table keeps only in-frame clones and is missing some. Counted here are about 59,000 clones, roughly 92% occurring once; the ten biggest clones make up roughly 2.5%. The chain couples TRBV29-1 to TRBJ2-1; D call uncertain. The receptor was derived from a female donor with multiple sclerosis, enrolled in a pregnancy study. The sample was CD8+ T cells from peripheral blood mononuclear cells, taken in the third trimester of pregnancy. CDR3 region: CSADSYTYNEQFF. CDR3 DNA sequence: TGCAGCGCTGACTCTTATACCTACAATGAGCAGTTCTTC.